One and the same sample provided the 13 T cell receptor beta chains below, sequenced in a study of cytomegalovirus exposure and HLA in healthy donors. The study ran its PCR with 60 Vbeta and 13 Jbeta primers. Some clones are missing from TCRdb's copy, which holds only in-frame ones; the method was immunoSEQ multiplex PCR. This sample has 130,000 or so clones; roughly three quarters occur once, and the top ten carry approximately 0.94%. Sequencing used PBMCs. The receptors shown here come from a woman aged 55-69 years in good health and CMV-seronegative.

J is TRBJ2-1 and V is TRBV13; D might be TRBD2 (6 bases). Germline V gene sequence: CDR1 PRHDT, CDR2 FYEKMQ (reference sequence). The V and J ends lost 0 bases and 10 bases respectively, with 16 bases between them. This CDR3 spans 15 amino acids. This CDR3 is CASSLGRPSAGEQFF. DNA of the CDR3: TGTGCCAGCAGCTTAGGCCGGCCTAGCGCCGGCGAGCAGTTCTTC.

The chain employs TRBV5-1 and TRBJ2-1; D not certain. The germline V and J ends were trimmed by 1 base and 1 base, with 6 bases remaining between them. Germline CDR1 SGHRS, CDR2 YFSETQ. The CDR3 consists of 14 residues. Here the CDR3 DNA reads TGCGCCAGCAGCTTGTCTCTGTCCTACAATGAGCAGTTCTTC. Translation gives CASSLSLSYNEQFF.

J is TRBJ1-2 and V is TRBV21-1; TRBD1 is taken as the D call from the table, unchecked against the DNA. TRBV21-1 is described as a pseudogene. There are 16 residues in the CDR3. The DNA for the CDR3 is TGTGCCAGCAGCCAAGGGCCAGGGGCGCATTACTATGGCTACACCTTC. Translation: CASSQGPGAHYYGYTF.

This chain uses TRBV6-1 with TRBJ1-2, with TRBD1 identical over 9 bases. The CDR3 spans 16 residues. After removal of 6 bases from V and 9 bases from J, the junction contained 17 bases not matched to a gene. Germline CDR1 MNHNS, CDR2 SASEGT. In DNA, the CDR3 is TGTGCCAGCAGGGAAATACAGGGGGCCCCTCTAAGTCGCTACACCTTC. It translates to CASREIQGAPLSRYTF.

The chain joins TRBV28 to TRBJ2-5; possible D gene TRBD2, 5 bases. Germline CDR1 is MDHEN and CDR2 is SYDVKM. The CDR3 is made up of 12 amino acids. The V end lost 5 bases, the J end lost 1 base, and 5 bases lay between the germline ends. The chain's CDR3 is CASSLAQETQYF. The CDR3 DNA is TGTGCCAGCAGTCTAGCCCAAGAGACCCAGTACTTC.

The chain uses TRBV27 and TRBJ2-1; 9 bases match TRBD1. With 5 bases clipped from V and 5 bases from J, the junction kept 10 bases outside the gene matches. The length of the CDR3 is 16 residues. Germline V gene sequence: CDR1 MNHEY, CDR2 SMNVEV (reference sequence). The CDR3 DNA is TGTGCCAGCAGTCTGTCCGGGACAGGGTGGAACAATGAGCAGTTCTTC. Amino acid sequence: CASSLSGTGWNNEQFF.

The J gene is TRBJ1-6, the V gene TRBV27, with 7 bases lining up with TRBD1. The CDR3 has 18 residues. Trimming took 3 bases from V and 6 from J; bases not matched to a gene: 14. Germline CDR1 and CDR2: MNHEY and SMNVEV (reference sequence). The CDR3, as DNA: TGTGCCAGCAGTTTCGGACAGGTCGCTTACCGATCTAATTCACCCCTCCACTTT. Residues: CASSFGQVAYRSNSPLHF.

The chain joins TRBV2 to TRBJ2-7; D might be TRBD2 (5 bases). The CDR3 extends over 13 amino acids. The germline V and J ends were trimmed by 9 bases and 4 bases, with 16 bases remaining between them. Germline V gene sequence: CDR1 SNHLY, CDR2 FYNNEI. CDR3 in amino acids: CASSGGAGYEQYF. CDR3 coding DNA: TGTGCCAGTTCCGGAGGCGCGGGTTACGAGCAGTACTTC.

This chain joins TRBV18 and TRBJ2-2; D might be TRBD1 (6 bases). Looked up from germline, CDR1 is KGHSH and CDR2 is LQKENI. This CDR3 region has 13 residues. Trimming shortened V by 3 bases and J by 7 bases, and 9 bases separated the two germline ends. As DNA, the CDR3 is TGTGCCAGCTCACCTTCAGGGGACGGGGAGCTGTTTTTT. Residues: CASSPSGDGELFF.

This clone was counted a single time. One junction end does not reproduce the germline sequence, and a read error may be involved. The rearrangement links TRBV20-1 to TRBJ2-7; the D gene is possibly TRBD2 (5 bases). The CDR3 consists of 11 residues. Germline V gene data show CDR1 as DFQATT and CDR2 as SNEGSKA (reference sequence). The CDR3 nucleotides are TGCAGTGCTAGAGATAGGGCAGAGGGTAACTTC. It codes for CSARDRAEGNF.

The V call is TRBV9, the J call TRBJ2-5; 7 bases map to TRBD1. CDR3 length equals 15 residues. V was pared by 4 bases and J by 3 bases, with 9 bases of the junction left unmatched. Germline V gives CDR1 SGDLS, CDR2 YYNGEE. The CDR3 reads CASSFDGTAKETQYF. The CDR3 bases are TGTGCCAGCAGCTTTGACGGGACAGCCAAAGAGACCCAGTACTTC.

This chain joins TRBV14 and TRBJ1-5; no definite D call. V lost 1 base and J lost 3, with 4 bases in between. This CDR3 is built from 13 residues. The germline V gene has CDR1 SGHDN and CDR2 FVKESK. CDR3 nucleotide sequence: TGTGCCAGCAGCCAAGGGGCCAATCAGCCCCAGCATTTT. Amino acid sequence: CASSQGANQPQHF.

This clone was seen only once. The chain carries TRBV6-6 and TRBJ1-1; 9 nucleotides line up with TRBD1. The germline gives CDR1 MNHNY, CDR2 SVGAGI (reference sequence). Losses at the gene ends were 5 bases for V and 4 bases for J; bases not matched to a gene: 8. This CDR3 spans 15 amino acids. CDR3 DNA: TGTGCCAGCAGTCGGGACAGGGTGATGAGCACTGAAGCTTTCTTT. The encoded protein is CASSRDRVMSTEAFF.